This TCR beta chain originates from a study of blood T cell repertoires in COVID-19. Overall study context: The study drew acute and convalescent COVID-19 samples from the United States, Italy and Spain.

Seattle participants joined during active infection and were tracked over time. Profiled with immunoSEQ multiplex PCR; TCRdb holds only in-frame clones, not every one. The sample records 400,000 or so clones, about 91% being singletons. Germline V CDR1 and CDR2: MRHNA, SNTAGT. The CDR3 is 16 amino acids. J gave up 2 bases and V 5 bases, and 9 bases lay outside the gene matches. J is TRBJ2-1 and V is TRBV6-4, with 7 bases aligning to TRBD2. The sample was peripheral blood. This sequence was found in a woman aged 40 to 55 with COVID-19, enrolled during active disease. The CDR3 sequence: CASSPEAGVAYNEQFF. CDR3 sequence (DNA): TGTGCCAGCAGTCCGGAGGCGGGGGTAGCCTACAATGAGCAGTTCTTC.